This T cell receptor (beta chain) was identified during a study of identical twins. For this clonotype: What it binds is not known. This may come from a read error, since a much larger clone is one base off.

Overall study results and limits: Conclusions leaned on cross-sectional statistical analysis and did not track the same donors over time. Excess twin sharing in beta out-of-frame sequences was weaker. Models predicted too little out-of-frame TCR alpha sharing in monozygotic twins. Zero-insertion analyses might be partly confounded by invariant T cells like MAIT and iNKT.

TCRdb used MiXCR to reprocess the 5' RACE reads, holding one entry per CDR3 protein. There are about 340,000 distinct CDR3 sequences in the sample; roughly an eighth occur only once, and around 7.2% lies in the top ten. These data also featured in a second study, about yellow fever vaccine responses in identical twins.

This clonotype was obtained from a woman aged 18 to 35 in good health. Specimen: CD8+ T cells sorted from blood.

The CDR3 DNA is TGTGCCAGCAGCTCCTCTCTAGCGGGACGTCGGGAGCAGTGCTTC. It translates to CASSSSLAGRREQCF. The V and J genes are TRBV12-3 or TRBV12-4 and TRBJ2-7; 9 nucleotides line up with TRBD2. This CDR3 spans 15 amino acids.